The entry that follows covers one T cell receptor beta chain sequence. Its matching antigen is unknown. Patients with ophthalmopathy all had a Clinical Activity Score of at least 3, a NOSPECS grade of at least 4 and duration under 3 months. PBMCs were sourced from more than 7.5 ml fresh peripheral blood. These data come from a study of T cells in Graves' hyperthyroidism and ophthalmopathy. Study in general: Peripheral blood was taken when the disease was first diagnosed, before any treatment began.

From RNA transcripts, TCR beta CDR3 regions were amplified. The HTBI primer set was used in a first-round RT-PCR of the TCR CDR3. In TCRdb, the multiplex PCR reads were re-called with MiXCR into one record per CDR3 protein. The data show about half a million distinct CDR3 sequences, with around 24% seen just once and around 11% held by the top ten. This CDR3 comprises 13 residues. Trimming stripped 6 bases from V and 2 bases from J, with 11 bases between. Germline lookup yields CDR1 MNHEY and CDR2 SMNVEV (reference sequence). Study-wide results and caveats: Researchers report that a 13 V-J model separated ophthalmopathy from stable hyperthyroidism.

The receptor's source is a woman aged 25 to 45 with Graves' ophthalmopathy. The chain combines TRBV27 with TRBJ2-7; D gene unclear. Sequencing input: blood. In DNA form, the CDR3 reads TGTGCCAGCAGGTTAGGAAGTGCCTACGAGCAGTACTTC. Translated, it gives CASRLGSAYEQYF.